The entry below describes one T cell receptor (beta chain). The data were produced by immunoSEQ multiplex PCR, yet TCRdb's version contains in-frame clones alone and is incomplete. The sample records 200,000 to 250,000 clones, approximately 91% being singletons. The V and J ends lost 4 bases and 0 bases respectively, with 8 bases between them. The CDR3 sequence is 13 residues long. CDR1 and CDR2 (germline): SGHRS, YFSETQ. This record comes from a study of blood T cell repertoires in COVID-19. Looking at the study overall: Specimens from acute and convalescent COVID-19 originated in the United States, Italy and Spain. In each case, the material was cDNA or gDNA derived from T cells, B-cell-depleted T cells, or PBMCs.

The chain links TRBV5-1 to TRBJ2-7; the D gene is possibly TRBD1 (6 bases). Sample: peripheral blood. The TCR sequence derives from a man in his fifties with COVID-19, enrolled during active disease. The CDR3 DNA sequence: TGCGCCAGCAGCGCGGACAGCTCCTACGAGCAGTACTTC. It encodes CASSADSSYEQYF.